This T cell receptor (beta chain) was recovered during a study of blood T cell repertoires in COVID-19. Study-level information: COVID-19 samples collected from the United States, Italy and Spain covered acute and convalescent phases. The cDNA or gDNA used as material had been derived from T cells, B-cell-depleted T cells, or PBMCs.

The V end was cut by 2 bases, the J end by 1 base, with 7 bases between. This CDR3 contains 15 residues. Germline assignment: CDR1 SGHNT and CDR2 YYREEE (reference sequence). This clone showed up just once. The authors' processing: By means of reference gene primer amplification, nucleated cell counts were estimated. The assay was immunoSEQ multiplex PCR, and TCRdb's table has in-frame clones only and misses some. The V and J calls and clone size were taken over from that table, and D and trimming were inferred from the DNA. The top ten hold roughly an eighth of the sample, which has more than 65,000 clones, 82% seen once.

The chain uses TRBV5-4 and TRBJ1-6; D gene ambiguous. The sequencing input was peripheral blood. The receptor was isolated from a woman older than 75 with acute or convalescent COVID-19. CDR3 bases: TGTGCCAGCAGCTTAGCGGGTTCCTATAATTCACCCCTCCACTTT. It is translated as CASSLAGSYNSPLHF. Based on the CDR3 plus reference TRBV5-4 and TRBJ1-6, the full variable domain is ETGVTQSPTHLIKTRGQQVTLRCSSQSGHNTVSWYQQALGQGPQFIFQYYREEENGRGNFPPRFSGLQFPNYSSELNVNALELDDSALYLCASSLAGSYNSPLHFGNGTRLTVT.